This T cell receptor beta chain was identified in a study of Graves' ophthalmopathy and Graves' hyperthyroidism. This clonotype was counted ten times or more. Its target is not known. Exclusion criteria comprised other autoimmune diseases, uncontrolled infections, pregnancy or lactation in patients. Patients were diagnosed from clinical symptoms, serum thyroxine, TRAb, thyroid ultrasound and orbital computed tomography. The PBMCs had their origin in 10 ml of fresh peripheral blood. Findings and caveats of the study: Appearing in blood as well were most expanded thyroid clonotypes above 0.001 frequency.

RNA transcripts were the source from which TCR beta CDR3 regions were amplified. Following a first-round RT-PCR that used HTBI primers, a second-round multiplex PCR was carried out. In TCRdb, the multiplex PCR reads were re-called with MiXCR into one record per CDR3 protein. The data show more than 550,000 distinct CDR3 sequences, with more than 40% seen just once and 2.5% to 3.5% held by the top ten. The sample taken for sequencing was peripheral blood. This receptor was taken from an adult man with Graves' ophthalmopathy.

CDR3: CASRRDTNTGELFF. In nucleotides, the CDR3 is TGCGCCAGCAGGCGAGACACCAACACCGGGGAGCTGTTTTTT. The rearrangement joins TRBV5-1 to TRBJ2-2; unclear D gene. This CDR3 comprises 14 residues. V dropped 5 bases and J dropped 2 bases, with 10 bases sitting between them. The germline V gene has CDR1 SGHRS and CDR2 YFSETQ.